This T cell receptor beta chain was found in a study of T cell changes during pregnancy in multiple sclerosis. With regard to this clone: Other DNA variants within this sample encode the same CDR3.

TCRdb's copy holds only in-frame clones and misses some; the assay was immunoSEQ multiplex PCR. This table holds 35,000 to 40,000 clones, roughly nine tenths found once. Germline V lookup: CDR1 LNHDA, CDR2 SQIVND (reference sequence). The CDR3 runs 14 residues. The trim removed 4 bases at V and 2 bases at J, leaving 4 bases unmatched. This clonotype was sampled from a female donor with multiple sclerosis, enrolled in a pregnancy study. The sequenced sample was CD4+ T cells from peripheral blood mononuclear cells, obtained in the third trimester of pregnancy. The chain couples TRBV19 to TRBJ1-2; 7 bases fit TRBD1. The CDR3 loop reads CASSTDRANYGYTF. DNA for the CDR3: TGTGCCAGTAGTACCGACAGGGCCAACTATGGCTACACCTTC. The full variable domain, its missing parts supplied by reference TRBV19 and TRBJ1-2, is DGGITQSPKYLFRKEGQNVTLSCEQNLNHDAMYWYRQDPGQGLRLIYYSQIVNDFQKGDIAEGYSVSREKKESFPLTVTSAQKNPTAFYLCASSTDRANYGYTFGSGTRLTVV.